What follows are 10 T cell receptor beta chains derived from one specimen sequenced in a study of CD8+CD57+ T cells in acquired aplastic anemia. Patients chosen for sequencing had shown CD8+CD57+ cell expansion by flow cytometry. TCR beta VDJ combinations and CDR3 sequences were profiled from genomic DNA. TCRdb reprocessed the reads with MiXCR, giving one entry per CDR3 protein. The table lists some 150,000 distinct CDR3 sequences, roughly 48% of them singletons. Sequencing was carried out using sorted CD4+, CD8+, or CD8+CD57+ T cells (not recorded which) from PBMCs. All receptors derive from a human donor with aplastic anemia.

The chain is built from TRBV19 and TRBJ1-5, with unresolved D. CDR3 length: 11 residues. The germline V gene has CDR1 LNHDA and CDR2 SQIVND (reference sequence). V lost 8 bases, J lost 10 bases, and 12 bases lay in between. CDR3 amino acids: CASGSLQPQHF. As DNA, the CDR3 is TGTGCCAGTGGCAGCCTACAACCCCAGCATTTT.

The chain links TRBV29-1 to TRBJ2-7; tentative D call: TRBD1 (5 bases). This CDR3 region has 14 residues. Germline CDR1 and CDR2: SQVTM and ANQGSEA. V dropped 1 base and J dropped 5 bases, with 15 bases sitting between them. CDR3 residues: CSVEVWGAVDEQYF. The DNA for the CDR3 is TGCAGCGTTGAAGTGTGGGGCGCAGTCGACGAGCAGTACTTC.

The chain carries TRBV6-1 and TRBJ2-1; D is perhaps TRBD1 or TRBD2 (6 bases each). This CDR3 has 16 residues. Germline V gene data show CDR1 as MNHNS and CDR2 as SASEGT. Trimming took off 5 bases at V and 3 bases at J, with 17 bases between the two ends. The CDR3 here is CASSSLIGGLYNEQFF. CDR3 bases: TGTGCCAGCAGTAGCCTAATAGGGGGGCTCTACAATGAGCAGTTCTTC.

At least ten counts were recorded for this clonotype. The chain combines TRBV2 with TRBJ2-7; 12 bases agree with TRBD2. Germline V gene lookup returns CDR1 SNHLY and CDR2 FYNNEI. J gave up 5 bases and V 6 bases, and 2 bases lay outside the gene matches. CDR3 length equals 13 residues. DNA of the CDR3: TGTGCCAGCAGGCGACTAGCGGGGGACGAGCAGTACTTC. Its protein product is CASRRLAGDEQYF.

This clonotype was picked up a small number of times. Sequence at one end of the junction differs from germline and may be a read error. This chain links TRBV2 with TRBJ1-1, with 7 positions matching TRBD1. The CDR3 extends over 14 amino acids. The germline gives CDR1 SNHLY, CDR2 FYNNEI. CDR3 nucleotide sequence: TGCGCCAGCAGGGAGGGCAGGGGGAGAACTGAAGCTTTCTTT. It yields the protein CASREGRGRTEAFF.

This clonotype was seen once. The V and J genes are TRBV20-1 and TRBJ2-7; unclear D gene. The germline V and J ends were trimmed by 4 bases and 1 base, with 8 bases remaining between them. CDR3 length: 12 amino acids. Germline V gives CDR1 DFQATT, CDR2 SNEGSKA (reference sequence). CDR3 nucleotide sequence: TGCAGTGCTACGGATAATTCCTACGAGCAGTACTTC. Translated, it gives CSATDNSYEQYF.

This clonotype appeared a single time. The chain has TRBV3-1 and TRBJ2-3; 8 nucleotides match TRBD1. The CDR3 contains 15 residues. CDR1 LGHDT and CDR2 YNNKEL come from the germline V gene (reference sequence). Trimming cost V 6 bases and J 1 base; bases outside gene matches: 6. The CDR3 loop reads CASSQTGVGTDTQYF. CDR3 in DNA: TGTGCCAGCAGTCAGACAGGGGTCGGCACAGATACGCAGTATTTT.

In this sample, this clonotype turned up once. J is TRBJ2-3 and V is TRBV10-3, with 8 bases aligning to TRBD2. The CDR3 sequence is 18 residues long. The V gene end was trimmed by 0 bases and the J gene end by 0 bases; junction bases not matched to a gene: 8. CDR1 is ENHRY and CDR2 is SYGVKD in the germline V gene. The DNA of the CDR3 is TGTGCCATCAGTGAGTCGGCGGGGGGTACTACTAGCACAGATACGCAGTATTTT. Its translation: CAISESAGGTTSTDTQYF.

Of note for this clonotype: This may come from a read error, since a much larger clone is one base off. The rearrangement links TRBV6-1 to TRBJ1-5; 12 bases map to TRBD1. The germline CDR1 and CDR2 sequences are MNHNS and SASEGT. CDR3 length: 15 amino acids. The CDR3 sequence: CASSTGTGGNQPPHF. The CDR3 coding sequence is TGTGCCAGCAGCACCGGGACAGGGGGCAATCAGCCCCCGCATTTT.

This clonotype occurred many times. The chain is built from TRBV2 and TRBJ2-7, with 7 positions matching TRBD2. From germline, CDR1 is SNHLY and CDR2 FYNNEI. Trimming took 6 bases from V and 6 from J; bases not matched to a gene: 5. This CDR3 contains 12 residues. CDR3 nucleotides: TGTGCCAGCAGGATAGCGGGTTCCGAGCAGTACTTC. Protein: CASRIAGSEQYF.